These 9 T cell receptor beta chains came from one sample sequenced in a study of T cells in Graves' hyperthyroidism and ophthalmopathy (dated by TCRdb to between 2018 and 2020). The library came from multiplex PCR. The sample was run on an Illumina HiSeq 2000. TCR beta CDR3 regions were amplified from RNA transcripts. A first-round RT-PCR of the TCR CDR3 used the HTBI primer set with the Qiagen OneStep RT-PCR kit. TCRdb took the public reads, trimmed them with fastp at Q25, ran MiXCR for clone calling and kept in-frame beta chains. Rows merge per CDR3 protein into single entries with the most common DNA and genes. For this sample there are about 590,000 distinct CDR3 sequences; 11% to 15% appear just once. The ten largest make up 7% to 9% of the sample. Sequenced: blood. These receptors all stem from a woman aged 18-29 years with Graves' ophthalmopathy.

V is TRBV19 and J is TRBJ1-5; D possibly corresponds to TRBD1 (6 bases). The V end was cut by 3 bases, the J end by 5 bases, with 17 bases between. Germline CDR1 and CDR2: LNHDA and SQIVND (reference sequence). CDR3 length: 16 amino acids. The CDR3 bases are TGTGCCAGTAGTATTTGGGCGAGGGGGGGCCATCAGCCCCAGCATTTT. Protein: CASSIWARGGHQPQHF.

There are many counts of this clonotype. V and J are TRBV28 and TRBJ2-3; TRBD2 matches 10 bases. Germline CDR1 MDHEN, CDR2 SYDVKM. The CDR3 spans 14 residues. The ends lost 8 bases at V and 3 bases at J; junction bases unmatched: 5. This CDR3 is CASQREGHTDTQYF. CDR3 coding DNA: TGTGCCAGCCAGCGGGAGGGCCATACAGATACGCAGTATTTT. The whole variable domain, filled in from reference TRBV28 and TRBJ2-3, reads DVKVTQSSRYLVKRTGEKVFLECVQDMDHENMFWYRQDPGLGLRLIYFSYDVKMKEKGDIPEGYSVSREKKERFSLILESASTNQTSMYLCASQREGHTDTQYFGPGTRLTVL.

This clonotype has a count of ten or more. This chain connects TRBV6-5 to TRBJ2-3; D may be TRBD2 (5 bases). V gave up 0 bases and J gave up 0 bases, with 13 bases separating them. The CDR3 loop spans 17 amino acids. Germline CDR1 and CDR2: MNHEY and SVGAGI. This chain's CDR3 is CASSYSLGGSSTDTQYF. CDR3 nucleotides: TGTGCCAGCAGTTACTCTTTGGGCGGGTCTAGCACAGATACGCAGTATTTT.

This clonotype was observed a handful of times. V and J are TRBV18 and TRBJ1-2; no definite D call. This CDR3 is 14 amino acids long. The V end was cut by 1 base, the J end by 2 bases, with 8 bases between. Germline V gene lookup returns CDR1 KGHSH and CDR2 LQKENI. The CDR3 spells CASSPLDTNYGYTF. In DNA form, the CDR3 reads TGTGCCAGCTCACCACTTGACACGAACTATGGCTACACCTTC.

This clonotype was observed at least ten times. The chain has TRBV13 and TRBJ2-7, with 7 positions matching TRBD2. J gave up 3 bases and V 4 bases, and 6 bases lay outside the gene matches. The length of the CDR3 is 14 residues. Germline V gene lookup returns CDR1 PRHDT and CDR2 FYEKMQ (reference sequence). DNA for the CDR3: TGTGCCAGCAGCTCCGGGGAGGGCCGCTACGAGCAGTACTTC. Its protein product is CASSSGEGRYEQYF.

This clonotype was seen many times. V is TRBV10-3 and J is TRBJ2-5; TRBD2 matches 10 bases. Germline assignment: CDR1 ENHRY and CDR2 SYGVKD. Germline trimming cut 10 bases from V and 1 base from J; bases unmatched to any gene: 6. The length of the CDR3 is 14 residues. CDR3 region: CATNSGRPQETQYF. The CDR3 coding sequence is TGTGCCACCAATAGCGGGAGGCCCCAAGAGACCCAGTACTTC.

This clonotype was recorded at least ten times. The chain links TRBV5-4 to TRBJ2-1; tentatively, D is TRBD1 (6 bases). Germline CDR1 SGHNT, CDR2 YYREEE (reference sequence). The CDR3 is 16 residues long. Trimming removed 1 base at V and 4 bases at J, with 15 bases between. The CDR3 region is CASSLNRASLYNEQFF. CDR3 nucleotide sequence: TGTGCCAGCAGCTTGAACAGGGCATCCCTGTACAATGAGCAGTTCTTC.

This clonotype was detected many times. The chain joins TRBV29-1 to TRBJ2-5; no firm D call. The CDR3 contains 12 residues. V shed 3 bases and J shed 0 bases, with 5 bases lying between them. CDR1 is SQVTM and CDR2 is ANQGSEA in the germline V gene. In nucleotides, the CDR3 is TGCAGCGTTGACATATACCAAGAGACCCAGTACTTC. Protein product: CSVDIYQETQYF.

This clonotype showed up just a few times. The chain has TRBV5-6 and TRBJ2-6; D not certain. V dropped 9 bases and J dropped 4 bases, with 11 bases sitting between them. The germline V gene encodes CDR1 SGHDT and CDR2 YYEEEE. The CDR3 extends over 13 amino acids. CDR3: CATSDAGANVLTF. The CDR3 DNA follows: TGTGCCACCAGTGACGCGGGGGCCAACGTCCTGACTTTC.